The 9 T cell receptor beta chains listed next were all sequenced from one sample in a study of lymphopenia after photon versus proton radiotherapy (dated by TCRdb to between 2017 and 2020). Library method: the immunoSEQ multiplex PCR assay. TCRdb stores this immuneACCESS table with in-frame sequences only. Part of the clones is absent; in the studies checked, under half of the shortfall reflects unresolved V genes, and no reason is known for the rest. The sample profile shows roughly 30,000 clones; almost 90% of them were found once. 5.5% to 7.5% of the sample is taken by the ten largest. The starting material was peripheral blood, obtained from a patient treated with photon-based radiotherapy. These receptors originate from a woman aged 45-65 years with pancreatic cancer.

This clone appeared once. This chain links TRBV19 with TRBJ2-7; D is tentatively TRBD1 or TRBD2 (5 bases each). V was trimmed by 5 bases and J by 6 bases, leaving 17 bases between them. CDR1 and CDR2 (germline): LNHDA, SQIVND (reference sequence). The CDR3 extends over 14 amino acids. CDR3 residues: CASSLGPEGPEQYF. The DNA of the CDR3 is TGTGCCAGTAGTTTGGGACCCGAGGGGCCCGAGCAGTACTTC. The full variable domain, in which reference TRBV19 and TRBJ2-7 provide the parts outside the CDR3, is DGGITQSPKYLFRKEGQNVTLSCEQNLNHDAMYWYRQDPGQGLRLIYYSQIVNDFQKGDIAEGYSVSREKKESFPLTVTSAQKNPTAFYLCASSLGPEGPEQYFGPGTRLTVT.

V usage is TRBV18 and J usage is TRBJ1-2; D ambiguous. The V end lost 3 bases, the J end lost 2 bases, and 10 bases lay between the germline ends. Germline V gives CDR1 KGHSH, CDR2 LQKENI. CDR3 size: 14 residues. Written as DNA, the CDR3 is TGTGCCAGCTCACCGACGGTACAGAACTATGGCTACACCTTC. This gives the protein CASSPTVQNYGYTF.

The CDR3 sequence: CASSVGQGGGYTF. CDR3 bases: TGCGCCAGCAGCGTAGGACAGGGGGGAGGCTACACCTTC. This chain uses TRBV5-1 with TRBJ1-2; 10 bases align to TRBD1. V trimming: 4 bases; J trimming: 8 bases; junction bases outside the gene matches: 5. Germline-derived CDR1 and CDR2 are SGHRS and YFSETQ. CDR3 length: 13 amino acids.

This clone is labeled medium-sized (0.01 to 0.1%). The rearrangement links TRBV7-9 to TRBJ1-2; maybe TRBD1 (5 bases). Trimming pared 7 bases from V and 4 bases from J, leaving 25 bases between. CDR3 size: 17 residues. Per the germline V gene, CDR1 is SEHNR and CDR2 is FQNEAQ (reference sequence). The CDR3 here is CASIIPRPQDEFYGYTF. The CDR3, as DNA: TGTGCCAGCATTATACCACGGCCACAGGACGAATTCTATGGCTACACCTTC.

The chain employs TRBV11-2 and TRBJ2-1; 10 bases map to TRBD2. Unmatched junction bases numbered 6, after V lost 1 base and J lost 9 bases. Germline CDR1 SGHAT, CDR2 FQNNGV. The CDR3 has 15 amino acids. Here the CDR3 DNA reads TGTGCCAGCAGCTTAGTACCCCTAGCGGGAGTTGAGCAGTTCTTC. Amino acid sequence: CASSLVPLAGVEQFF.

This chain uses TRBV7-2 with TRBJ2-7; weak D call: TRBD1 (6 bases). The CDR3 is 14 residues long. V lost 1 base to trimming and J lost 3 bases, with 10 bases between them. Germline-derived CDR1 and CDR2 are SGHTA and FQGNSA. CDR3 bases: TGTGCCAGCAGCTTAGATGGGGGCTTCTACGAGCAGTACTTC. As protein: CASSLDGGFYEQYF.

This clone was observed a single time. The chain carries TRBV28 and TRBJ1-1; 8 nucleotides line up with TRBD1. Germline lookup yields CDR1 MDHEN and CDR2 SYDVKM. The CDR3 spans 14 residues. V dropped 5 bases and J dropped 5; count of bases not matched to a gene: 7. Written as DNA, the CDR3 is TGTGCCAGCAGTCTACAGGGGGGCGGAACTGAAGCTTTCTTT. It is translated as CASSLQGGGTEAFF.

The chain recombines TRBV5-8 with TRBJ2-7, with TRBD1 matching over 9 bases. The CDR3 totals 15 residues. V lost 0 bases to trimming and J lost 3 bases; unmatched junction nucleotides: 4. Per germline, CDR1 SGHTS and CDR2 YDEGEE. The CDR3 DNA sequence: TGTGCCAGCAGCTTGGCAGGGACAGGGAACTACGAGCAGTACTTC. Its translation: CASSLAGTGNYEQYF.

The chain couples TRBV27 to TRBJ2-7; 7 nucleotides agree with TRBD2. The J segment lost 7 bases and the V segment lost 1 base, leaving 10 bases of the junction unmatched. Germline CDR1 and CDR2: MNHEY and SMNVEV (reference sequence). The CDR3 has 15 amino acids. CDR3 loop: CASSLYSGLSEEQYF. As DNA, the CDR3 is TGTGCCAGCAGTTTATATAGCGGGTTGTCGGAAGAGCAGTACTTC.